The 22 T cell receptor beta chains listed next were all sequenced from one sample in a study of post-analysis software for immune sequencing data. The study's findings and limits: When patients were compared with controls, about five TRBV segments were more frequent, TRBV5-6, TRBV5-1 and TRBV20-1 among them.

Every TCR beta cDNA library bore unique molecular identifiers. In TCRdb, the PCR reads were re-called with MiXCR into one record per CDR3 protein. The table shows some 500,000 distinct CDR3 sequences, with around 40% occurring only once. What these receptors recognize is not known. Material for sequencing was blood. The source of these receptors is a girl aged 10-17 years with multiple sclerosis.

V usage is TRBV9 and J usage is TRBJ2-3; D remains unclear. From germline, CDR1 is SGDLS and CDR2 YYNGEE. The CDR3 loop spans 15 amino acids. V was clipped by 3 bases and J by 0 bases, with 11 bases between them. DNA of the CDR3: TGTGCCAGCAGCGGTCTCGCCTCTAGCACAGATACGCAGTATTTT. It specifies CASSGLASSTDTQYF.

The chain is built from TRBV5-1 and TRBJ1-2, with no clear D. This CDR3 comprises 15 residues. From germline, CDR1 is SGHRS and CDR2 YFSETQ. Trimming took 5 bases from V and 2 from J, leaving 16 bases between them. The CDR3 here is CASRHDWEMNYGYTF. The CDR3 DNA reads TGCGCCAGCAGACACGATTGGGAGATGAACTATGGCTACACCTTC.

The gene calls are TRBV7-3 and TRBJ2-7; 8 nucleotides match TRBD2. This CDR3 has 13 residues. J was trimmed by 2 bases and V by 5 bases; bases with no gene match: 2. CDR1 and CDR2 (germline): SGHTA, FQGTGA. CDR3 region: CASSGGGTYEQYF. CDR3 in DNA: TGTGCCAGCAGCGGCGGGGGGACCTACGAGCAGTACTTC. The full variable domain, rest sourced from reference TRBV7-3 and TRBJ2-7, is GAGVSQTPSNKVTEKGKYVELRCDPISGHTALYWYRQSLGQGPEFLIYFQGTGAADDSGLPNDRFFAVRPEGSVSTLKIQRTERGDSAVYLCASSGGGTYEQYFGPGTRLTVT.

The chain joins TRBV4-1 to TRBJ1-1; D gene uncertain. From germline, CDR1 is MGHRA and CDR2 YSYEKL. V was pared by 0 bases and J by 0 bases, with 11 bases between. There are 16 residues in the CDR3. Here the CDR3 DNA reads TGCGCCAGCAGCCAAGATGGAGGGTTGATGAACACTGAAGCTTTCTTT. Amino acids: CASSQDGGLMNTEAFF.

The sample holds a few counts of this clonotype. CDR3 region: CASRKTGTSVDEQFF. The DNA of the CDR3 is TGTGCCAGCAGGAAAACCGGGACTAGCGTCGATGAGCAGTTCTTC. V usage is TRBV7-3 and J usage is TRBJ2-1; 10 bases fit TRBD2. The V and J ends lost 6 bases and 8 bases, in that order; junction bases with no gene match: 10. The length of the CDR3 is 15 residues. Looked up from germline, CDR1 is SGHTA and CDR2 is FQGTGA.

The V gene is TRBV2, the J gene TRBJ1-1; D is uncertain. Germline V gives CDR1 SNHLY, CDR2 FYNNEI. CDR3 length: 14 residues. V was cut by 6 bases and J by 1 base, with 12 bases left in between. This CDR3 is CASSSTTANTEAFF. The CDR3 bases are TGTGCCAGCAGCTCGACTACGGCGAACACTGAAGCTTTCTTT.

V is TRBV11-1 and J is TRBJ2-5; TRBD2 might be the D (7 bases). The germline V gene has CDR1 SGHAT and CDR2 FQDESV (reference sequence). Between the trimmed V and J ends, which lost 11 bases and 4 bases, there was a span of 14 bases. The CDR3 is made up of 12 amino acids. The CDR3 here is CASARGGETQYF. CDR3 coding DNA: TGTGCCTCCGCTAGGGGGGGAGAGACCCAGTACTTC.

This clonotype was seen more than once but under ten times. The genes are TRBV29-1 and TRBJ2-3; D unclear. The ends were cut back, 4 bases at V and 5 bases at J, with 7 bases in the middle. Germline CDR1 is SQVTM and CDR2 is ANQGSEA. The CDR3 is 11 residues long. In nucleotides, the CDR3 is TGCAGCGTTGCAGATATAGATACGCAGTATTTT. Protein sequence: CSVADIDTQYF.

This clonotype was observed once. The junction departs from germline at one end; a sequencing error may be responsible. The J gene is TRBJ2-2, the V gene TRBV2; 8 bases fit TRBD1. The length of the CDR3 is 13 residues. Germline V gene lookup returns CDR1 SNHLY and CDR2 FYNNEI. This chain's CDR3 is CATQGANTGKLFF. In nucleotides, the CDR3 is TGTGCCACCCAGGGGGCGAACACCGGGAAGCTGTTTTTT.

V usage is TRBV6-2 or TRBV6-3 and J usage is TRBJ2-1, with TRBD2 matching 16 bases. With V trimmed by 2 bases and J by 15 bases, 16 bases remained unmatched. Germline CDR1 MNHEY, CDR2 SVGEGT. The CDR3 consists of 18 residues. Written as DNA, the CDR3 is TGTGCCAGCAGTTACCACGGGGGACTAGCGGGAGGGCTAAGTTTTCGGTTCTTC. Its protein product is CASSYHGGLAGGLSFRFF.

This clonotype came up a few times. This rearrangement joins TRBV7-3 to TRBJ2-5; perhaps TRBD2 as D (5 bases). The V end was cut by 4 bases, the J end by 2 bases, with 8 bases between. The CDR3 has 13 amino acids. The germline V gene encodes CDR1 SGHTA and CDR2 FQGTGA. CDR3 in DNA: TGTGCCAGCAGCTCGAGCGGTCAAGAGACCCAGTACTTC. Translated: CASSSSGQETQYF.

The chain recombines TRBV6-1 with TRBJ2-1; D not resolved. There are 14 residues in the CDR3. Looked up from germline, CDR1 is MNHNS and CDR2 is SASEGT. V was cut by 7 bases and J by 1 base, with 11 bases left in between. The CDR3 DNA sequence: TGTGCCAGCACTATCTCCCGTTCCTACAATGAGCAGTTCTTC. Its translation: CASTISRSYNEQFF.

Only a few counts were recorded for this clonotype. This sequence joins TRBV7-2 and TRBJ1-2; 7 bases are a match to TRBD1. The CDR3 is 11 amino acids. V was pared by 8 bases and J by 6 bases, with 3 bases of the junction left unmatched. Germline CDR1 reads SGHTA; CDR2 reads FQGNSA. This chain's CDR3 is CASGDRNGYTF. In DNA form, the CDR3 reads TGTGCCAGCGGGGACAGAAATGGCTACACCTTC.

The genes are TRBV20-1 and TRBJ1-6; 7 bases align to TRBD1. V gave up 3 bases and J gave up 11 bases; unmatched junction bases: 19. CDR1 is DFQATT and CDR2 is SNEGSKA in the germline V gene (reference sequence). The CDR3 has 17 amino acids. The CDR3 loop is CSASGGGLRDSGTPLHF. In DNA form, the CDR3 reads TGCAGTGCTAGTGGGGGGGGACTCCGGGACAGTGGGACACCCCTCCACTTT.

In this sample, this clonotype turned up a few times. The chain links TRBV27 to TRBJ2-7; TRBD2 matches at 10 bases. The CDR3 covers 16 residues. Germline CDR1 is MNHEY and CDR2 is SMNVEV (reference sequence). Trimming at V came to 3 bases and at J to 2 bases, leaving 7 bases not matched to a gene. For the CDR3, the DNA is TGTGCCAGCAGTTTGAGGGGGACTAGCGTTACCTACGAGCAGTACTTC. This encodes CASSLRGTSVTYEQYF.

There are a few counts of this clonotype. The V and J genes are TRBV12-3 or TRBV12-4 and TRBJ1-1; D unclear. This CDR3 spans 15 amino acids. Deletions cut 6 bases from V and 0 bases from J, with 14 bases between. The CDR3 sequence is CASRTPGTLNTEAFF. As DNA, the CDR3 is TGTGCCAGCAGAACCCCCGGCACATTGAACACTGAAGCTTTCTTT.

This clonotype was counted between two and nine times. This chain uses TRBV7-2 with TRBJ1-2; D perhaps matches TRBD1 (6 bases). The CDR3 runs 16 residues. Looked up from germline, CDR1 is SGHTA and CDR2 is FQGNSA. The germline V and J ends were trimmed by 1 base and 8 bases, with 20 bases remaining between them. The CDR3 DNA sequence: TGTGCCAGCAGCTTAGTGGAGACAGGCATAACGGGAGGCTACACCTTC. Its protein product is CASSLVETGITGGYTF.

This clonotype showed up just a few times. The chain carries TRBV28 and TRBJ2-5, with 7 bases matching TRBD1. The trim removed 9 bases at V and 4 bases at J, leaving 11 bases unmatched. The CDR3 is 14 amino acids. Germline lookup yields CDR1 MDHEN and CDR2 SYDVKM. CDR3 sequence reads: CASISGTVGETQYF. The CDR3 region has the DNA TGTGCCAGTATATCCGGGACAGTTGGAGAGACCCAGTACTTC.

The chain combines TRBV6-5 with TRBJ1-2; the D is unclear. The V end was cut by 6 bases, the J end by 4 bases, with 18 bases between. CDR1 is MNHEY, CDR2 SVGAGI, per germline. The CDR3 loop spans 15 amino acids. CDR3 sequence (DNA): TGTGCCAGCAGCTCGACCCGCGGAGGCTCCTATGGCTACACCTTC. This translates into CASSSTRGGSYGYTF.

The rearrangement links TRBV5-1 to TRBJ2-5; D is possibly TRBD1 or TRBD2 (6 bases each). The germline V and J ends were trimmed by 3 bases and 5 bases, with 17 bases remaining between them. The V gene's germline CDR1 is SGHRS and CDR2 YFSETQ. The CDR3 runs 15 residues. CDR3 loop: CASSSLLGGSETQYF. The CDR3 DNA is TGCGCCAGCAGCTCCCTCCTGGGGGGCTCGGAGACCCAGTACTTC.

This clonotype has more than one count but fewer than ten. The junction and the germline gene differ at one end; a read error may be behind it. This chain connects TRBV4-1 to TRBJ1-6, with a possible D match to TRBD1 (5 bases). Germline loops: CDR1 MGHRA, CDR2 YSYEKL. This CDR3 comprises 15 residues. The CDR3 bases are TGCGCCAGCAGCCAAGATCTGACAGTTTATTCGCCCCTCCACTTT. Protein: CASSQDLTVYSPLHF.

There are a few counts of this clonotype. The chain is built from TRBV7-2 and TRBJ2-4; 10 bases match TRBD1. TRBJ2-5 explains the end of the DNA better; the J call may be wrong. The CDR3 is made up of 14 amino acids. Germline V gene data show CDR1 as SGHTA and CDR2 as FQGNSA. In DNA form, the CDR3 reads TGTGCCAGCAGCGGGACAGGGGATAAGGAGACCCAGTACTTC. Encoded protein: CASSGTGDKETQYF.